This T cell receptor beta chain was identified during a study of T cells in Graves' hyperthyroidism and ophthalmopathy. V shed 5 bases, J shed 4 bases, and the junction held 6 bases outside the gene matches. The CDR3 runs to 16 residues. Template material for amplifying TCR beta CDR3 regions consisted of RNA transcripts. Primed by the HTBI set, a first-round RT-PCR was run on the TCR CDR3. TCRdb reprocessed the multiplex PCR reads via MiXCR and lists one record per CDR3 protein. This sample yields about 400,000 distinct CDR3 sequences, of which approximately 13% are seen a single time; about 5% belongs to the top ten. Many counts were recorded for this clonotype. Researchers defined stable Graves' hyperthyroidism as no ophthalmopathy progression within 18 months.

This sequence was found in a woman under 30 with Graves' hyperthyroidism. This chain joins TRBV12-3 or TRBV12-4 and TRBJ1-5; 12 nucleotides line up with TRBD1. What was sequenced was blood. The chain's CDR3 is CASSPSGQGANQPQHF. The CDR3 bases are TGTGCCAGCAGTCCCTCGGGACAGGGGGCTAATCAGCCCCAGCATTTT.